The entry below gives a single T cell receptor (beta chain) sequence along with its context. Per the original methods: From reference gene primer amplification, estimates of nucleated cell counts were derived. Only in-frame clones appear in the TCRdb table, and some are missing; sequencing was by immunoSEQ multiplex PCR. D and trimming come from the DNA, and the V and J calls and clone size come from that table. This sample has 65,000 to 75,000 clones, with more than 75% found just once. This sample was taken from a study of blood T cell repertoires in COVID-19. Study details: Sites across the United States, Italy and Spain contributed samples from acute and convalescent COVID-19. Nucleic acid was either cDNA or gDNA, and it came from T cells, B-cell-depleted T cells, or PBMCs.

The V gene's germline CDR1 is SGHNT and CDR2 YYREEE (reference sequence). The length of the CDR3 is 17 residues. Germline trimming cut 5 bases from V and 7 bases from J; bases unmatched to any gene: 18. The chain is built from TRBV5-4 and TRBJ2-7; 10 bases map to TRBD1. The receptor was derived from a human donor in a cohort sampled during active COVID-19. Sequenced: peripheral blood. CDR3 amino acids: CASSPKQTGGGKREQYF. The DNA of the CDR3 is TGTGCCAGCAGTCCAAAACAGACAGGGGGCGGGAAGCGGGAGCAGTACTTC.